The clone carrying this T cell receptor (beta chain) has just one count. Random-hexamer reverse transcription was applied to roughly 0.5 to 1 ug RNA. TCRdb reanalysed the immunoSEQ multiplex PCR reads using MiXCR and keeps one entry per CDR3 protein. The repertoire includes approximately 180,000 distinct CDR3 sequences, about 94% of them detected once, and 0.099% sits in the top ten. This specimen comes from a study of CD8 T cells in Susac syndrome. Sequencing was performed on CD4+ T cells from PBMCs. The sequence was obtained from a human donor with Susac syndrome.

CDR3 sequence reads: CASSPSGARSYEQYF. CDR3 in DNA: TGTGCCAGCAGCCCCTCGGGGGCACGGTCCTACGAGCAGTACTTC. The genes are TRBV7-2 and TRBJ2-7, with D perhaps TRBD1 or TRBD2 (6 bases each). With 5 bases removed from V and 1 base from J, the gap between germline ends came to 15 bases. Germline V gene data show CDR1 as SGHTA and CDR2 as FQGNSA. The CDR3 extends over 15 amino acids.